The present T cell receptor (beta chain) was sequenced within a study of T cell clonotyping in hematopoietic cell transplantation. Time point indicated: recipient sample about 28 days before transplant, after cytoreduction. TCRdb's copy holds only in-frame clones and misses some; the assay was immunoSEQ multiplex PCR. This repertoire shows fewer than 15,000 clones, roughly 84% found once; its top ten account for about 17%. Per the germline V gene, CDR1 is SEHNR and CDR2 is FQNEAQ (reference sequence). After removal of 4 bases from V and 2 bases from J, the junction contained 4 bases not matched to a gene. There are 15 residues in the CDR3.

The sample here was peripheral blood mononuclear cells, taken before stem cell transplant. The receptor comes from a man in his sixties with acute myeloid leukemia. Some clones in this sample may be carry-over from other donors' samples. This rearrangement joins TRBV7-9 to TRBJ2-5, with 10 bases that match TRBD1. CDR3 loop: CASSWTGGFQETQYF. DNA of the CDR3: TGTGCCAGCAGCTGGACAGGGGGTTTTCAAGAGACCCAGTACTTC. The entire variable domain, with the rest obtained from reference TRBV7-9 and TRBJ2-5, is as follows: DTGVSQNPRHKITKRGQNVTFRCDPISEHNRLYWYRQTLGQGPEFLTYFQNEAQLEKSRLLSDRFSAERPKGSFSTLEIQRTEQGDSAMYLCASSWTGGFQETQYFGPGTRLLVL.